Sequencing of this T cell receptor beta chain was carried out in a study of tumor-infiltrating lymphocytes in primary liver carcinoma. Study-level information: Ranging in age from 30 to 69 years, the patients were men and women. Findings of the study overall: Reduced overlap was seen in tumor-adjacent and tumor-blood pairs versus tumor region pairs. Tumor samples exhibited a significantly greater top-250-clone fraction than blood samples (p = 0.039).

cDNA specific to TCR beta was made from around 530 ng of total RNA, with a constant-region primer employed for priming. Modified slightly, ARM-PCR produced TCR beta libraries over three nested multiplex PCR rounds. The first two PCR rounds, nine to ten cycles each, used TRBV1-TRBV30 forward primers and a C-beta reverse primer. TCRdb re-analysed the multiplex PCR reads in MiXCR, keeping a single row per CDR3 protein. The sample shows approximately 330,000 distinct CDR3 sequences, roughly two thirds of them seen only once. For this clonotype: Its antigen is not identified. A read error is possible here, since a much larger clone lies one base away.

Unsorted whole blood yielded the blood RNA, and germline DNA was also extracted. This CDR3 comprises 13 residues. Germline V CDR1 and CDR2: MNHNS, SASEGT. The chain is built from TRBV6-1 and TRBJ2-7; 8 nucleotides line up with TRBD1. The origin of this receptor is a man aged 40-49 years with primary liver carcinoma and hepatitis B virus infection. Sequencing was performed on peripheral blood. The CDR3 here is CASSLDRGYDQYF. As DNA, the CDR3 is TGTGCCAGCAGTCTTGACAGGGGCTACGATCAGTACTTC.